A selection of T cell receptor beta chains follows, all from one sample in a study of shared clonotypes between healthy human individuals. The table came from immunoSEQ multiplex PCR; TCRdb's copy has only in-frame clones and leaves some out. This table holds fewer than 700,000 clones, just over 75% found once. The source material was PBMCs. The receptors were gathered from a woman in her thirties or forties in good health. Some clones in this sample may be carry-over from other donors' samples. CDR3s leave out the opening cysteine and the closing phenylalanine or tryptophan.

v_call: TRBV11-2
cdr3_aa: ASSYGPPLAGPQDYEQY

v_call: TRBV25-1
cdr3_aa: ASSDVQGPGGIYEQY

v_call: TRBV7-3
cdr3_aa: ASSSIAGEVDTQY

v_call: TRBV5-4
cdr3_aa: ASSLVRDNEQF

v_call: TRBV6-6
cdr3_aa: ASTPRGQISNQPQH

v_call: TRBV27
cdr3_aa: ASSPSATGVGELF

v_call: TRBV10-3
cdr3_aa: AISVGDRNYEQY

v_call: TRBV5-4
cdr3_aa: ASSLGGTMNTEAF

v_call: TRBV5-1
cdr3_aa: ASSGSLGGSDSPLH

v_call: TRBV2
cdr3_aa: ASSGDDYEQY

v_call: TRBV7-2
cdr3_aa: ASSARDIEYATNEKLF

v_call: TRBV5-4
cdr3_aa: ASSSVGREETQY

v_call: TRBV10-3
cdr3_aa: AISAQVTTNEKLF

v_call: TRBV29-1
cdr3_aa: SVSLTGTDTQY

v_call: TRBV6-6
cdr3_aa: ASSSYDTSSYNEQF

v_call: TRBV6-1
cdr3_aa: ASSFSGPVYEQY

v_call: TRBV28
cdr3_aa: ASSFRRNTQY

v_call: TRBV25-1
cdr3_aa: ASSVAGAGSDEQF

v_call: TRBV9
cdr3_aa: ASTPRPRGYNEQF

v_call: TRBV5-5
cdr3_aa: ASSDRGYEQY

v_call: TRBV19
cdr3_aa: ASSISSGGRYNEQF

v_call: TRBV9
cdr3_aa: ASSRRQGNSDTQY

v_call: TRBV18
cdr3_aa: ASSPAPQGAYEQY

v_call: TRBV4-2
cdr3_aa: ASSQELSGSYEQY

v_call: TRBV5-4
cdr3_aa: ASSFYLAGGINEQF

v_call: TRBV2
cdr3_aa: ATLTPPVLYT

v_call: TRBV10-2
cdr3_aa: ASRGDSYEQY

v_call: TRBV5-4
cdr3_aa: ASRPSPEVNTEAF

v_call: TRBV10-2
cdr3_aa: ASSEPEAGVTGELF

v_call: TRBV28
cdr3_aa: ASSLLAGDNTGELF

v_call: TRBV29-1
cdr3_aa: SVQTGEQPQH

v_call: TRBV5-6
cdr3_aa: ASSLATGYYGYT

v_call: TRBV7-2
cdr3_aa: ASSLLVGSFDEQY

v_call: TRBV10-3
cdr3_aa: AIASGSTDTQY

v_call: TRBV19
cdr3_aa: ASSIRLGSTDTQY

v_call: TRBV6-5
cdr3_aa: ASSSTPGYYEQY

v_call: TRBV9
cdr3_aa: ASSKPRDRGVDHEVYQETQY